This entry concerns a single T cell receptor beta chain. No antigen is known for it. TCRdb ran MiXCR on the reads and lists one entry per CDR3 protein. This table holds 800,000 to 950,000 distinct CDR3 sequences, approximately 30% found once. The data were obtained in a study of T cell repertoires in cytomegalovirus infection. About the research overall: It was recently identified HLA-C-restricted and well-studied HLA-B-restricted CMV epitopes that the study used. Public TCR beta signature analysis indicated the presence of both CMV infection and matching HLA type. Whole-study results and caveats: In two of eight donors, the top clonotype was HLA-C-restricted CMV-specific. Summed public TCR beta family frequency identified CMV carriers bearing the relevant HLA.

CDR3 size: 14 residues. Trimming took 5 bases from V and 10 from J, leaving 18 bases between them. CDR1 and CDR2 (germline): MNHEY, SMNVEV (reference sequence). The starting material was cultured CD8+ T cells from PBMCs, obtained from culture after CMV antigen stimulation. V gene TRBV27 combines with J gene TRBJ1-5, with a possible D match to TRBD1 (6 bases). The receptor's source is a human donor in good health (CMV status not recorded). Some clones in this sample may be carry-over from other donors' samples. The CDR3 loop is CASSDTGSRKPQHF. The DNA for the CDR3 is TGTGCCAGCAGTGACACAGGGAGCAGGAAACCCCAGCATTTT.